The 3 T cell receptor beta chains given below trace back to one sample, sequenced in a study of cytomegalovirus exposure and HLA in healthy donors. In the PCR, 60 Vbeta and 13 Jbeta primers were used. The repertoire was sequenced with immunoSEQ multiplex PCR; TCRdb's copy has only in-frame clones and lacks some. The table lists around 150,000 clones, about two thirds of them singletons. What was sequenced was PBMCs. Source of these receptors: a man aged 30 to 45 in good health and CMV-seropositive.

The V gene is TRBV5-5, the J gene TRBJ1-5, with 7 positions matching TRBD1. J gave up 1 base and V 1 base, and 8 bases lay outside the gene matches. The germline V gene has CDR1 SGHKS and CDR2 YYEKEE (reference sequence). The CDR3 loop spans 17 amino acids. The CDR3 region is CASSLRDSFMSNQPQHF. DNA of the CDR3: TGTGCCAGCAGCTTGCGGGACAGTTTTATGAGCAATCAGCCCCAGCATTTT.

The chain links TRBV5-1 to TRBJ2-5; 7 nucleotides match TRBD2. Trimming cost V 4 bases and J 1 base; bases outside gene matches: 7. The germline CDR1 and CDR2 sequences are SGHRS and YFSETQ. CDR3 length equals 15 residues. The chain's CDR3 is CASSQGTNFQETQYF. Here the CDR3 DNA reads TGCGCCAGCAGCCAAGGGACTAACTTCCAAGAGACCCAGTACTTC.

CDR3 protein: CSVEDGGTGGYTF. In nucleotides, the CDR3 is TGCAGCGTTGAAGATGGGGGGACGGGTGGCTACACCTTC. This chain links TRBV29-1 with TRBJ1-2, with TRBD1 as a possible D gene (5 bases). The CDR3 loop spans 13 amino acids. In germline, CDR1 is SQVTM, CDR2 ANQGSEA. Trimming pared 0 bases from V and 7 bases from J, leaving 12 bases between.